A single sample gave rise to the 27 T cell receptor beta chains below, sequenced in a study of T cell clonality in common variable immunodeficiency. Repertoires were generated with immunoSEQ multiplex PCR, while TCRdb's copy carries only in-frame clones and drops some. The sample yields about 43,000 clones, without any singletons. Sequencing input: peripheral blood mononuclear cells. The receptors derive from a person aged 18 to 75 in good health.

In this sample, this clone turned up many times. Sequencing ends 3 residues short of the CDR3 end; the germline J gene provides the rest. The J gene is TRBJ1-4, the V gene TRBV4-2; 9 bases match TRBD1. From germline, CDR1 is LGHNA and CDR2 YNFKEQ. This CDR3 spans 15 amino acids. The CDR3: CASSRGQGDNSPLFF. The sequenced CDR3 bases are TGTGCCAGCAGCCGGGGACAGGGTGATAATTCACCA.

This clone was detected ten times or more. The read terminates 3 residues ahead of where the CDR3 ends, so the germline J gene completes it. The chain combines TRBV9 with TRBJ2-3, with 11 bases aligning to TRBD2. The CDR3 runs to 15 residues. V lost 0 bases, J lost 4 bases, and 1 base stayed unmatched. Germline CDR1 reads SGDLS; CDR2 reads YYNGEE. CDR3 sequence reads: CASSVVSGGADTQYF. The CDR3 DNA, read in part, is TGTGCCAGCAGCGTAGTTAGCGGGGGGGCAGATACG.

This clone was detected ten times or more. The read terminates 3 residues before the CDR3 end, so the remaining end is supplied by the germline J gene. This chain connects TRBV5-4 to TRBJ2-3, with 10 bases that match TRBD2. The CDR3 length is 15 residues. Germline lookup yields CDR1 SGHNT and CDR2 YYREEE (reference sequence). The sequenced CDR3 bases are TGTGCCAGCAGCTTGACTAGCGGGGACCAAGAGACG. This encodes CASSLTSGDQET. The entire CDR3 protein is CASSLTSGDQETQYF. The entire variable domain, with the rest obtained from reference TRBV5-4 and TRBJ2-3, is as follows: ETGVTQSPTHLIKTRGQQVTLRCSSQSGHNTVSWYQQALGQGPQFIFQYYREEENGRGNFPPRFSGLQFPNYSSELNVNALELDDSALYLCASSLTSGDQETQYFGPGTRLTVL.

This clone was found many times. The read stops 3 residues short of the end of the CDR3; the missing end is completed from the germline J gene. The chain has TRBV10-1 and TRBJ2-3; D perhaps matches TRBD2 (6 bases). Germline V gene lookup returns CDR1 WNHNN and CDR2 SYGVQD (reference sequence). CDR3 size: 13 residues. The CDR3 loop reads CASSESNAGSQYF. CDR3 DNA, as far as it was read: TGCGCCAGCAGTGAGTCGAATGCGGGGTCG.

This clone was recorded many times. The read ends 3 residues shy of where the CDR3 ends; the end is completed using the germline J gene. The chain uses TRBV5-4 and TRBJ2-1; tentatively, D is TRBD1 (5 bases). CDR1 and CDR2 (germline): SGHNT, YYREEE (reference sequence). V lost 9 bases and J lost 5, with 18 bases in between. The CDR3 sequence is 14 residues long. The sequenced part of the CDR3 DNA is TGTGCCACCGTCACAGGTTATCCCAACAATGAG. It encodes CATVTGYPNNE. The CDR3, in full, reads CATVTGYPNNEQFF.

There are many counts of this clone. The read stops 3 residues short of the end of the CDR3; the missing end is completed from the germline J gene. The V and J genes are TRBV6-2 or TRBV6-3 and TRBJ1-1; 9 bases line up with TRBD1. Germline V CDR1 and CDR2: MNHEY, SVGEGT. CDR3 length equals 16 residues. V lost 4 bases to trimming and J lost 6 bases; unmatched junction nucleotides: 12. The sequenced part of the CDR3 DNA is TGTGCCAGCAGTTTCAAGACAGGGGGTTCTAAGGCTGAA. Residues: CASSFKTGGSKAE. The whole CDR3 sequence is CASSFKTGGSKAEAFF.

This clone was recorded at least ten times. The read gets to within 3 residues of the CDR3 end, and the germline J gene fills in the rest. The genes are TRBV20-1 and TRBJ2-1, with D tentatively TRBD1 (5 bases). The V end lost 1 base, the J end lost 0 bases, and 10 bases lay between the germline ends. Germline V gives CDR1 DFQATT, CDR2 SNEGSKA (reference sequence). CDR3 length equals 15 residues. CDR3 bases read: TGCAGTGCTAGAGGGGGCGCAAACTCCTACAATGAG. Its protein product is CSARGGANSYNE. The complete CDR3 protein is CSARGGANSYNEQFF.

By sample fraction, this clone is medium-sized. The CDR3 reads CASSARTSGGHGELFF. The CDR3 bases that were read are TGTGCCAGCAGCGCTCGGACTAGCGGGGGACACGGGGAG. The V call is TRBV14, the J call TRBJ2-2; 13 bases line up with TRBD2. The CDR3 goes on 3 residues after the read ends, and that part is filled in from the germline J gene. Germline CDR1 is SGHDN and CDR2 is FVKESK. This CDR3 comprises 16 residues. J was trimmed by 7 bases and V by 5 bases; bases with no gene match: 7.

This clone was seen ten or more times. CDR3 sequence reads: CASSSGLAAEETQYF. CDR3 DNA, as far as it was read: TGTGCCAGCAGCTCGGGACTAGCGGCCGAAGAGACC. V is TRBV7-8 and J is TRBJ2-5; 11 nucleotides line up with TRBD2. The CDR3 end is not reached by the read, which stops 3 residues before it; the germline J gene fills it in. Germline assignment: CDR1 SGHVS and CDR2 FQNEAQ. This CDR3 spans 15 amino acids. V lost 4 bases and J lost 3; bases outside the gene matches: 4.

This clone has ten or more counts. The CDR3 bases that were read are TGTGCCAGCAGAATCTTTACAGTCCCGACAAGCACAGATACG. Its translation: CASRIFTVPTSTDT. The complete CDR3 protein is CASRIFTVPTSTDTQYF. This chain links TRBV2 with TRBJ2-3; no clear D gene. With the read ending 3 residues before the CDR3 end, the germline J gene is used to fill in that end. This CDR3 region has 17 residues. The V end was cut by 6 bases, the J end by 0 bases, with 19 bases between. Germline V gene sequence: CDR1 SNHLY, CDR2 FYNNEI.

Many counts were recorded for this clone. Coverage ceases 3 residues before the CDR3 finishes, and the germline J gene fills in the end. The gene calls are TRBV28 and TRBJ1-6, with D possibly being TRBD1 (6 bases). Germline CDR1 and CDR2: MDHEN and SYDVKM. Trimming shortened V by 5 bases and J by 1 base, and 9 bases separated the two germline ends. CDR3 length: 15 amino acids. The CDR3 loop is CASSKQGSYNSPLHF. CDR3 DNA (partial): TGTGCCAGCAGTAAACAGGGTTCCTATAATTCACCC.

This clone appeared many times. Read coverage stops 3 residues before the CDR3 terminus; the germline J gene supplies the remainder. This sequence joins TRBV19 and TRBJ1-6; D is unresolved. Trimming stripped 3 bases from V and 7 bases from J, with 10 bases between. This CDR3 has 14 residues. Germline-derived CDR1 and CDR2 are LNHDA and SQIVND (reference sequence). The CDR3 bases that were read are TGTGCCAGTAGTATTCGTGGTAGCAATTCACCC. Translation: CASSIRGSNSP. The full CDR3 protein reads CASSIRGSNSPLHF.

At least ten counts were recorded for this clone. From the germline J gene comes the end of the CDR3, since the read stops 3 residues before it. The J gene is TRBJ2-7, the V gene TRBV6-2 or TRBV6-3; possible D gene TRBD1, 5 bases. The V gene's germline CDR1 is MNHEY and CDR2 SVGEGT. The CDR3 has 13 amino acids. Trimming took 5 bases from V and 1 from J, leaving 9 bases between them. The part of the CDR3 DNA that was read is TGTGCCAGCAGTCGGCGACAGTCCTACGAG. Its translation is CASSRRQSYE. The whole CDR3 region reads CASSRRQSYEQYF.

This clone was seen repeatedly, ten times or more. The CDR3 end is not reached by the read, which stops 3 residues before it; the germline J gene fills it in. This chain links TRBV30 with TRBJ1-5, with D possibly TRBD1 on 6 matching bases. From germline, CDR1 is GTSNPN and CDR2 SVGIG (reference sequence). V was cut by 3 bases and J by 6 bases, with 12 bases left in between. The CDR3 length is 13 residues. The sequenced part of the CDR3 DNA is TGTGCCTGGAGAACAGGGATAGGTCAGCCC. It is translated as CAWRTGIGQP. The whole CDR3 is CAWRTGIGQPQHF.

Many counts were recorded for this clone. The CDR3 bases that were read are TGCGCCAGCAGTCCACAACTGACGGGCGGTAGCGGCTGGGCCAACGTC. This sequence encodes CASSPQLTGGSGWANV. The CDR3 in full is CASSPQLTGGSGWANVLTF. The chain carries TRBV5-1 and TRBJ2-6; TRBD2 is a possible D gene (6 bases). The read ends 3 residues before the CDR3 terminus; that terminus is restored from the germline J gene. The CDR3 consists of 19 residues. Germline V gene lookup returns CDR1 SGHRS and CDR2 YFSETQ. V lost 5 bases, J lost 5 bases, and 26 bases lay in between.

The table lists this clone with many counts. The sequenced fragment ends 3 residues before the CDR3 boundary, so the rest is inferred from the germline J gene. J is TRBJ2-7 and V is TRBV13, with D tentatively TRBD1 (5 bases). V was trimmed by 4 bases and J by 0 bases, leaving 13 bases between them. This CDR3 comprises 15 residues. In germline, CDR1 is PRHDT, CDR2 FYEKMQ (reference sequence). The CDR3 spells CASSSTVYFSYEQYF. CDR3 DNA (partial): TGTGCCAGCAGCTCGACAGTGTACTTCTCCTACGAG.

In this sample, this clone turned up many times. The read terminates 3 residues before the CDR3 end, so the remaining end is supplied by the germline J gene. The chain has TRBV7-2 and TRBJ2-7; 9 nucleotides align to TRBD1. With 3 bases clipped from V and 4 bases from J, the junction kept 7 bases outside the gene matches. Per germline, CDR1 SGHTA and CDR2 FQGNSA. This CDR3 is built from 15 residues. The CDR3 reads CASSFGTGKVYEQYF. CDR3 bases read: TGTGCCAGCAGCTTCGGGACAGGGAAGGTGTACGAG.

There are many counts of this clone. The sequence runs out 3 residues before the end of the CDR3; the remainder is reconstructed from the germline J gene. V gene TRBV5-4 combines with J gene TRBJ2-2; TRBD1 might be the D (6 bases). Germline V gene lookup returns CDR1 SGHNT and CDR2 YYREEE (reference sequence). This CDR3 region has 15 residues. With 1 base removed from V and 6 bases from J, the gap between germline ends came to 13 bases. Here the CDR3 reads CASSLRGIGAGELFF. The CDR3 DNA, read in part, is TGTGCCAGCAGCTTGAGGGGGATAGGGGCCGGGGAG.

The CDR3 bases that were read are TGTGCCTGGAGTGTACACGTGAACTATGGT. This gives the protein CAWSVHVNYG. In full, the CDR3 is CAWSVHVNYGQYF. This chain connects TRBV30 to TRBJ2-4; D is uncertain. The read ends 3 residues early relative to the CDR3; the germline J gene fills the gap. This CDR3 is built from 13 residues. CDR1 is GTSNPN and CDR2 is SVGIG in the germline V gene (reference sequence).

In its sample, this clone was seen many times. The CDR3 sequence: CASSTSGVNQPQHF. CDR3 DNA (partial): TGTGCCAGCAGTACCTCAGGGGTGAATCAGCCC. The chain uses TRBV6-2 or TRBV6-3 and TRBJ1-5; a possible D gene is TRBD1 (6 bases). The read stops 3 residues short of the end of the CDR3; the missing end is completed from the germline J gene. In germline, CDR1 is MNHEY, CDR2 SVGEGT. The V gene lost 5 bases and the J gene lost 4 bases, with 12 bases spanning the gap. This CDR3 spans 14 amino acids.

This clone was seen many times. The CDR3 extends 3 residues past the end of the read, so its final part is completed from the germline J gene. The chain has TRBV2 and TRBJ1-2; the match to TRBD1 covers 8 bases. Trimming cost V 5 bases and J 4 bases; bases outside gene matches: 9. Germline CDR1 reads SNHLY; CDR2 reads FYNNEI. This CDR3 spans 15 amino acids. The CDR3 reads CASSTSRTGSYGYTF. CDR3 bases read: TGTGCCAGCAGTACGTCCCGGACAGGGAGCTATGGC. The full variable domain, completed using reference TRBV2 and TRBJ1-2, is EPEVTQTPSHQVTQMGQEVILRCVPISNHLYFYWYRQILGQKVEFLVSFYNNEISEKSEIFDDQFSVERPDGSNFTLKIRSTKLEDSAMYFCASSTSRTGSYGYTFGSGTRLTVV.

This clone was recorded at least ten times. The read finishes 3 residues shy of the CDR3 end, and the germline J gene is used to complete it. This rearrangement joins TRBV7-2 to TRBJ1-2, with D maybe TRBD1 (6 bases). The germline gives CDR1 SGHTA, CDR2 FQGNSA. This CDR3 contains 15 residues. V lost 5 bases to trimming and J lost 4 bases, with 17 bases between them. CDR3 residues: CASSVHGGGSYGYTF. The sequenced part of the CDR3 DNA is TGTGCCAGCAGCGTACATGGGGGGGGCAGCTATGGC. Together with reference TRBV7-2 and TRBJ1-2, the CDR3 gives the full variable domain: GAGVSQSPSNKVTEKGKDVELRCDPISGHTALYWYRQSLGQGLEFLIYFQGNSAPDKSGLPSDRFSAERTGGSVSTLTIQRTQQEDSAVYLCASSVHGGGSYGYTFGSGTRLTVV.

This clone was seen at least ten times. The read terminates 3 residues before the CDR3 end, so the remaining end is supplied by the germline J gene. V and J are TRBV5-6 and TRBJ1-5; the D is unclear. V was pared by 2 bases and J by 0 bases, with 9 bases between. The germline CDR1 and CDR2 sequences are SGHDT and YYEEEE. The CDR3 loop spans 15 amino acids. The sequenced CDR3 bases are TGTGCCAGCAGCTTCGGCGGATATAGCAATCAGCCC. This translates into CASSFGGYSNQP. The entire CDR3 protein is CASSFGGYSNQPQHF. The full variable domain, in which reference TRBV5-6 and TRBJ1-5 provide the parts outside the CDR3, is DAGVTQSPTHLIKTRGQQVTLRCSPKSGHDTVSWYQQALGQGPQFIFQYYEEEERQRGNFPDRFSGHQFPNYSSELNVNALLLGDSALYLCASSFGGYSNQPQHFGDGTRLSIL.

This clone was detected only a few times. Read sequence stops 3 residues before the CDR3 end, and the germline J gene provides the missing end. The J gene is TRBJ1-1, the V gene TRBV19, with D possibly being TRBD1 (6 bases). The germline V and J ends were trimmed by 3 bases and 0 bases, with 14 bases remaining between them. CDR3 length: 16 residues. Germline V lookup: CDR1 LNHDA, CDR2 SQIVND (reference sequence). CDR3 loop: CASSILSTGLNTEAFF. The CDR3 bases that were read are TGTGCCAGTAGTATTCTGTCGACAGGTTTGAACACTGAA.

A few counts support this clone. Relative to the germline gene, one junction end is altered; a read error may explain this. Other DNA sequences within the sample encode an identical CDR3. The CDR3 bases that were read are TGCGCCTTCCAAAGGGGTCGGGAGACC. Its protein is CAFQRGRET. The full CDR3 reads CAFQRGRETQYF. This chain joins TRBV30 and TRBJ2-5; TRBD1 is a possible D gene (5 bases). From the germline J gene comes the end of the CDR3, since the read stops 3 residues before it. The CDR3 loop spans 12 amino acids. CDR1 GTSNPN and CDR2 SVGIG come from the germline V gene (reference sequence).

Many counts were recorded for this clone. The read is 3 residues too short to cover the CDR3 end, so that end is filled in from the germline J gene. V and J are TRBV18 and TRBJ2-2; weak D call: TRBD1 (6 bases). V gave up 6 bases and J gave up 5 bases, with 13 bases separating them. The CDR3 loop spans 14 amino acids. Germline values: CDR1 KGHSH, CDR2 LQKENI. The CDR3 here is CASSLGQETGELFF. CDR3 DNA, as far as it was read: TGTGCCAGCTCTTTGGGACAAGAAACCGGGGAG.

The table lists this clone with many counts. The CDR3 end lies 3 residues beyond the end of the read and is filled in from the germline J gene. The gene calls are TRBV19 and TRBJ2-3; 10 bases fit TRBD1. This CDR3 is 15 amino acids long. The V gene end was trimmed by 6 bases and the J gene end by 6 bases; junction bases not matched to a gene: 9. Germline assignment: CDR1 LNHDA and CDR2 SQIVND (reference sequence). The CDR3 is CASSPGTGDLDTQYF. CDR3 bases read: TGTGCCAGTAGCCCCGGGACAGGGGATTTGGATACG.